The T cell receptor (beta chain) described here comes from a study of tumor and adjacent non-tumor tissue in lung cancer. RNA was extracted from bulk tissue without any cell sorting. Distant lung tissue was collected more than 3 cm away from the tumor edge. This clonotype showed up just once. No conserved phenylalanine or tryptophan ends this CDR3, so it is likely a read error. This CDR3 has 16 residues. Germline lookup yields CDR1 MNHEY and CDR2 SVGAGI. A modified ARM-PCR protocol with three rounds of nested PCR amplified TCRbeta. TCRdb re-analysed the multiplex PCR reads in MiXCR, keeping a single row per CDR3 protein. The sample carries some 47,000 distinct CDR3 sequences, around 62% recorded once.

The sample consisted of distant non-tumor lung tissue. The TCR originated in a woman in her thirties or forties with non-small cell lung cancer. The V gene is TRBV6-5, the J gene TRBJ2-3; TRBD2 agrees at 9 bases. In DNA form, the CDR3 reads TGTGCCAGCAGAAGGGGACTAGCTTGGAGGACAGAAACGCAGTATTTA. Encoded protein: CASRRGLAWRTETQYL.